Below are 29 T cell receptor beta chains sequenced from a single sample in a study of cytomegalovirus exposure and HLA in healthy donors. 13 Jbeta primers and 60 Vbeta primers were used for the PCR. Libraries were prepared by immunoSEQ multiplex PCR; TCRdb keeps only in-frame clonotypes and omits some of them. This table holds 130,000 or so clones, about 8.5% found once. Sequencing was done on a sample of PBMCs. These receptors were obtained from a man in his forties or fifties in good health and CMV-seronegative.

The chain combines TRBV4-1 with TRBJ2-2, with 8 bases aligning to TRBD2. Germline assignment: CDR1 MGHRA and CDR2 YSYEKL. This CDR3 is built from 18 residues. Trimming removed 3 bases from V and 7 bases from J; junction bases left unmatched: 16. Written as DNA, the CDR3 is TGCGCCAGCAGCCAGCACCCGGGACTAGGGTCGGTAGTCGGGGAGCTGTTTTTT. It yields the protein CASSQHPGLGSVVGELFF.

The chain couples TRBV12-5 to TRBJ2-7; possible D gene TRBD2, 6 bases. Per the germline V gene, CDR1 is LGHNT and CDR2 is FRNRAP. The CDR3 has 14 residues. V gave up 2 bases and J gave up 3 bases, with 11 bases separating them. This CDR3 reads CASGLRGSRYEQYF. The CDR3 bases are TGTGCTAGTGGTTTGCGGGGGAGCCGCTACGAGCAGTACTTC.

This clone was seen more than once but under ten times. The gene calls are TRBV7-9 and TRBJ2-7, with 9 nucleotides matching TRBD1. Per the germline V gene, CDR1 is SEHNR and CDR2 is FQNEAQ (reference sequence). CDR3 length equals 17 residues. V lost 5 bases, J lost 3 bases, and 14 bases stayed unmatched. CDR3 amino acids: CASSPRRGTGRVYEQYF. The CDR3 DNA is TGTGCCAGCAGCCCCCGTAGGGGGACAGGGAGAGTCTACGAGCAGTACTTC.

The V and J genes are TRBV11-2 and TRBJ2-7; TRBD1 matches 8 bases. V shed 5 bases and J 2 bases; nucleotides not matched to a gene: 5. The CDR3 contains 14 residues. From germline, CDR1 is SGHAT and CDR2 FQNNGV. The CDR3: CASSNHRGTYEQYF. The CDR3 DNA reads as TGTGCCAGCAGCAATCACAGGGGGACCTACGAGCAGTACTTC. The full variable domain, its missing parts supplied by reference TRBV11-2 and TRBJ2-7, is EAGVAQSPRYKIIEKRQSVAFWCNPISGHATLYWYQQILGQGPKLLIQFQNNGVVDDSQLPKDRFSAERLKGVDSTLKIQPAKLEDSAVYLCASSNHRGTYEQYFGPGTRLTVT.

The chain combines TRBV4-1 with TRBJ1-4, with D possibly being TRBD1 (5 bases). From germline, CDR1 is MGHRA and CDR2 YSYEKL. This CDR3 region has 17 residues. V dropped 3 bases and J dropped 0 bases, with 14 bases sitting between them. CDR3 loop: CASSQRSGAPTNEKLFF. CDR3 nucleotide sequence: TGCGCCAGCAGCCAGAGAAGCGGGGCCCCAACTAATGAAAAACTGTTTTTT.

In its sample, this clone was seen a few times. V usage is TRBV23-1 and J usage is TRBJ2-1; D remains unclear. TRBV23-1 is placed among ORFs of uncertain function. The CDR3 contains 14 residues. Trimming pared 0 bases from V and 3 bases from J, leaving 6 bases between. The CDR3: CASSQSTSYNEQFF. The CDR3 DNA is TGCGCCAGCAGTCAATCTACGAGCTACAATGAGCAGTTCTTC.

The genes are TRBV11-2 and TRBJ2-1, with 11 bases that match TRBD2. Germline V CDR1 and CDR2: SGHAT, FQNNGV. The length of the CDR3 is 15 residues. V was clipped by 6 bases and J by 7 bases; unmatched bases: 8. Here the CDR3 reads CASSPGTSGGNEQFF. The CDR3, as DNA: TGTGCCAGCAGTCCCGGGACTAGCGGCGGGAATGAGCAGTTCTTC.

This clone occurred a few times. The chain has TRBV10-3 and TRBJ1-6; a weak D match, TRBD1 (5 bases). CDR1 is ENHRY and CDR2 is SYGVKD in the germline V gene. The V end lost 4 bases, the J end lost 6 bases, and 7 bases lay between the germline ends. The CDR3 is made up of 13 amino acids. The CDR3, as DNA: TGTGCCATCAGTGGCAGGGTTAATTCACCCCTCCACTTT. Its translation is CAISGRVNSPLHF.

This clone was counted a few times. The chain has TRBV27 and TRBJ1-2; the match to TRBD1 covers 10 bases. V lost 1 base, J lost 6 bases, and 5 bases stayed unmatched. Germline-derived CDR1 and CDR2 are MNHEY and SMNVEV (reference sequence). The CDR3 consists of 15 residues. The chain's CDR3 is CASSLYPDRGDGYTF. Here the CDR3 DNA reads TGTGCCAGCAGTTTATATCCGGACAGGGGGGATGGCTACACCTTC.

The J gene is TRBJ1-1, the V gene TRBV7-2; a possible D gene is TRBD1 (6 bases). Germline V gene sequence: CDR1 SGHTA, CDR2 FQGNSA. V lost 1 base and J lost 10, with 7 bases in between. The CDR3 totals 11 residues. The CDR3: CASSLGGGAFF. CDR3 sequence (DNA): TGTGCCAGCAGCTTAGGAGGGGGAGCTTTCTTT.

The chain has TRBV7-8 and TRBJ1-1; D possibly corresponds to TRBD1 (6 bases). V gave up 4 bases and J gave up 6 bases, with 9 bases separating them. The CDR3 sequence is 12 residues long. Germline loops: CDR1 SGHVS, CDR2 FQNEAQ. The CDR3 is CASSSDRPEAFF. The DNA for the CDR3 is TGTGCCAGCAGCTCGGACAGACCTGAAGCTTTCTTT.

On this clone: At one end the junction does not follow the germline gene, possibly because of a read error. The chain is built from TRBV6-4 and TRBJ2-5; weak D call: TRBD1 (6 bases). Germline V lookup: CDR1 MRHNA, CDR2 SNTAGT. CDR3 length: 16 residues. In DNA, the CDR3 is TGTGCCAGCAGAGGGACAACTTTATTCTCTCAAGGGACCCAGTACTTC. Translation gives CASRGTTLFSQGTQYF.

This chain links TRBV5-8 with TRBJ1-1; 7 bases are shared with TRBD1. CDR3 length equals 12 residues. Unmatched junction bases numbered 5, after V lost 7 bases and J lost 5 bases. Germline V gene data show CDR1 as SGHTS and CDR2 as YDEGEE. Here the CDR3 DNA reads TGTGCCAGCTCAGGGGGGAGGACTGAAGCTTTCTTT. Its translation: CASSGGRTEAFF. Filled out from reference TRBV5-8 and TRBJ1-1, the complete variable domain reads EAGVTQSPTHLIKTRGQQATLRCSPISGHTSVYWYQQALGLGLQFLLWYDEGEERNRGNFPPRFSGRQFPNYSSELNVNALELEDSALYLCASSGGRTEAFFGQGTRLTVV.

This clone was detected a few times. The chain recombines TRBV5-1 with TRBJ2-1; 9 bases agree with TRBD1. There are 15 residues in the CDR3. The V gene end was trimmed by 4 bases and the J gene end by 7 bases; junction bases not matched to a gene: 9. Germline CDR1 reads SGHRS; CDR2 reads YFSETQ. The CDR3 nucleotides are TGCGCCAGCAGCGTCGGGACAGGGAGGATTAATGAGCAGTTCTTC. This translates into CASSVGTGRINEQFF.

This clone was recorded many times. The chain combines TRBV7-6 with TRBJ1-1, with a weak D call TRBD1 (5 bases). Germline loops: CDR1 SGHVS, CDR2 FNYEAQ. The CDR3 consists of 14 residues. Trimming removed 5 bases at V and 1 base at J, with 11 bases between. The CDR3 DNA reads TGTGCCAGCAGCCCCGTTGGACAGAACACTGAAGCTTTCTTT. Its protein product is CASSPVGQNTEAFF.

There are a few counts of this clone. The V call is TRBV5-6, the J call TRBJ2-3; 11 nucleotides agree with TRBD2. CDR3 length equals 15 residues. The V segment lost 2 bases and the J segment 4 bases; nucleotides outside the gene matches: 3. Germline CDR1 and CDR2: SGHDT and YYEEEE. The CDR3 loop is CASSLLAGEADTQYF. DNA of the CDR3: TGTGCCAGCAGCTTACTAGCGGGGGAAGCAGATACGCAGTATTTT.

The V gene is TRBV13, the J gene TRBJ2-7; D perhaps matches TRBD1 (6 bases). The CDR3 totals 15 residues. The ends were cut back, 5 bases at V and 5 bases at J, with 19 bases in the middle. Germline V gene data show CDR1 as PRHDT and CDR2 as FYEKMQ (reference sequence). As DNA, the CDR3 is TGTGCCAGCAGCATGCGGACAGCCCTACACCACGAGCAGTACTTC. Protein product: CASSMRTALHHEQYF.

The table lists this clone with a few counts. The rearrangement uses TRBV4-2 and TRBJ2-1; a weak D match, TRBD2 (7 bases). This CDR3 is 15 amino acids long. Trimming cost V 1 base and J 6 bases, with 13 bases left between them. The V gene's germline CDR1 is LGHNA and CDR2 YNFKEQ. The CDR3 nucleotides are TGTGCCAGCAGCCAAGTCTCCGGGGGGCTCAATGAGCAGTTCTTC. Protein sequence: CASSQVSGGLNEQFF.

This clone was observed a few times. The chain recombines TRBV7-2 with TRBJ2-2; a possible D gene is TRBD1 (6 bases). Germline loops: CDR1 SGHTA, CDR2 FQGNSA. The CDR3 contains 16 residues. V was pared by 5 bases and J by 3 bases, with 16 bases between. The CDR3, as DNA: TGTGCCAGCAGCCGATCCCCCGCAGGGGACACCGGGGAGCTGTTTTTT. It codes for CASSRSPAGDTGELFF.

V usage is TRBV6-5 and J usage is TRBJ2-2; possible D gene TRBD1, 6 bases. CDR1 and CDR2 (germline): MNHEY, SVGAGI. This CDR3 has 11 amino acids. Trimming pared 6 bases from V and 8 bases from J, leaving 7 bases between. CDR3 loop: CASSRGGELFF. CDR3 nucleotide sequence: TGTGCCAGCAGCAGGGGTGGGGAGCTGTTTTTT.

In this sample, this clone turned up a few times. V is TRBV28 and J is TRBJ1-2; TRBD1 matches 8 bases. In germline, CDR1 is MDHEN, CDR2 SYDVKM. The J segment lost 7 bases and the V segment lost 3 bases, leaving 7 bases of the junction unmatched. This CDR3 has 14 amino acids. CDR3 bases: TGTGCCAGCAGTTTGGCTGACAGGGGTGGTGGCTACACCTTC. Residues: CASSLADRGGGYTF.

A few counts support this clone. The V gene is TRBV5-1, the J gene TRBJ1-1; D remains unclear. The CDR3 spans 13 residues. The germline V and J ends were trimmed by 0 bases and 4 bases, with 7 bases remaining between them. Germline CDR1 SGHRS, CDR2 YFSETQ. The CDR3 DNA reads TGCGCCAGCAGCTTGGGGGAGGGCACTGAAGCTTTCTTT. It encodes CASSLGEGTEAFF.

This clone was seen only a few times. This chain joins TRBV5-1 and TRBJ2-5; D is uncertain. Germline V CDR1 and CDR2: SGHRS, YFSETQ. This CDR3 is 13 amino acids long. The ends were cut back, 0 bases at V and 3 bases at J, with 6 bases in the middle. CDR3 DNA sequence: TGCGCCAGCAGCTTGGGACAAAAAGAGACCCAGTACTTC. This gives the protein CASSLGQKETQYF.

This clone occurred a few times. The rearrangement joins TRBV21-1 to TRBJ2-7; TRBD1, the D gene given by the table, was not confirmed from the DNA. TRBV21-1 corresponds to a pseudogene. This CDR3 spans 15 amino acids. As DNA, the CDR3 is TGTGCCAGCAGCAACCGGCAGGCAAAAGCCTACGAGCAGTACTTC. It yields the protein CASSNRQAKAYEQYF.

This clone was counted between two and nine times. The sample contains more than one DNA sequence encoding this CDR3. The chain links TRBV29-1 to TRBJ2-5, with 11 bases fitting TRBD2. The CDR3 length is 13 residues. V lost 6 bases and J lost 5; bases outside the gene matches: 5. The germline V gene has CDR1 SQVTM and CDR2 ANQGSEA. In DNA, the CDR3 is TGCAGCGTCCAGACTAGCGGGGAGGAGACCCAGTACTTC. As protein: CSVQTSGEETQYF.

The chain employs TRBV19 and TRBJ1-1; possibly TRBD1 for D (6 bases). With 4 bases removed from V and 5 bases from J, the gap between germline ends came to 11 bases. CDR3 length: 13 amino acids. Germline loops: CDR1 LNHDA, CDR2 SQIVND (reference sequence). The CDR3 coding sequence is TGTGCCAGTAGTAATCTGGGGGCGACTGAAGCTTTCTTT. This codes for CASSNLGATEAFF.

This clone turned up a few times. The rearrangement joins TRBV18 to TRBJ2-3; tentatively, D is TRBD2 (5 bases). V shed 3 bases and J shed 1 base, with 8 bases lying between them. The CDR3 sequence is 14 residues long. Germline CDR1 is KGHSH and CDR2 is LQKENI. As DNA, the CDR3 is TGTGCCAGCTCACCCCGGGATGGCACAGATACGCAGTATTTT. This codes for CASSPRDGTDTQYF. Complete variable domain (other parts from reference TRBV18 and TRBJ2-3): NAGVMQNPRHLVRRRGQEARLRCSPMKGHSHVYWYRQLPEEGLKFMVYLQKENIIDESGMPKERFSAEFPKEGPSILRIQQVVRGDSAAYFCASSPRDGTDTQYFGPGTRLTVL.

This chain links TRBV5-1 with TRBJ2-5; 9 bases are shared with TRBD1. Per the germline V gene, CDR1 is SGHRS and CDR2 is YFSETQ. V lost 1 base to trimming and J lost 5 bases; unmatched junction nucleotides: 15. The CDR3 is made up of 18 amino acids. The CDR3 DNA reads TGCGCCAGCAGCTTGACCGGAATGGGACAGGGACGGCCGGAGACCCAGTACTTC. It yields the protein CASSLTGMGQGRPETQYF.

The table lists this clone with a few counts. The chain has TRBV18 and TRBJ1-5; 8 nucleotides match TRBD1. The CDR3 contains 13 residues. The germline V gene encodes CDR1 KGHSH and CDR2 LQKENI. J was trimmed by 7 bases and V by 4 bases; bases with no gene match: 3. The chain's CDR3 is CASSRQGNQPQHF. CDR3 nucleotides: TGTGCCAGCTCACGACAGGGGAACCAGCCCCAGCATTTT.